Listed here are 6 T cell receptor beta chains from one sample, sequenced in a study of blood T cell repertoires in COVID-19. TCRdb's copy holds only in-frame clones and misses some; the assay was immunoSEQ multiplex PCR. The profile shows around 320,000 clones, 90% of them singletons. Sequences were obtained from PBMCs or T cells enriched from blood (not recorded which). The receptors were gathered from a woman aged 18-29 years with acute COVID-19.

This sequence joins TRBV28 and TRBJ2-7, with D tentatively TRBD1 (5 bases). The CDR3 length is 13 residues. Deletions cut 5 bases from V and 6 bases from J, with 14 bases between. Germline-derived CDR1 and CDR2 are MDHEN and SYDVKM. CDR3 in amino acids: CASSQGRGAEQYF. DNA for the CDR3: TGTGCCAGCAGTCAGGGCCGAGGAGCCGAGCAGTACTTC.

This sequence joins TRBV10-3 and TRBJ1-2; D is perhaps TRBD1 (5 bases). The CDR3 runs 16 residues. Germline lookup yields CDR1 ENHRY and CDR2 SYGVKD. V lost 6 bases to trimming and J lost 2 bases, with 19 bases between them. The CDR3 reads CAISGDSLTENYGYTF. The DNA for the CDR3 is TGTGCCATCAGCGGTGACAGTCTGACGGAGAACTATGGCTACACCTTC.

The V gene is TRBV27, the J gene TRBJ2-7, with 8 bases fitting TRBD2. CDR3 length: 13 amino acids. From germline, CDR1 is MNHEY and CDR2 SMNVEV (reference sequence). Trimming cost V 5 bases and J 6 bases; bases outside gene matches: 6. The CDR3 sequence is CASSTGLGGEQYF. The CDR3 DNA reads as TGTGCCAGCAGTACGGGACTAGGCGGCGAGCAGTACTTC.

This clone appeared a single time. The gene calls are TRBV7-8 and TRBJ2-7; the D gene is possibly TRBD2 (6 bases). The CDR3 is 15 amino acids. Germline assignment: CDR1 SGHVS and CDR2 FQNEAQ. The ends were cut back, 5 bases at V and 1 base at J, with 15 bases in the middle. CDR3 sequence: CASSVRGKGSYEQYF. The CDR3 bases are TGTGCCAGCAGCGTACGGGGGAAAGGATCCTACGAGCAGTACTTC.

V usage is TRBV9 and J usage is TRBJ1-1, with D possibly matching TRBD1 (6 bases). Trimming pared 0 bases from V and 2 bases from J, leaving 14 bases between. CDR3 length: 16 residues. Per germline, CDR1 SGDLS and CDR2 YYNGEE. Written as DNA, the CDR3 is TGTGCCAGCAGCGTAGGCGGGGGGGGCCCCAACACTGAAGCTTTCTTT. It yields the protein CASSVGGGGPNTEAFF.

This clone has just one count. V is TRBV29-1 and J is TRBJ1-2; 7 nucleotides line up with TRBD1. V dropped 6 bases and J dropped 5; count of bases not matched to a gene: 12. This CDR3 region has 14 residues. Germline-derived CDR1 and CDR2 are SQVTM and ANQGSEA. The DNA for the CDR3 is TGCAGCGTATTTACAGGGGACGGGCGTTATGGCTACACCTTC. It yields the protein CSVFTGDGRYGYTF.